Sequencing of this T cell receptor (beta chain) was carried out in a study of cytomegalovirus exposure and HLA in healthy donors. For this clone: Its cognate antigen is unknown.

Study findings and constraints: Per a later analysis, HLA-associated TCR beta chains showed more clonal expansion than other, equally common TCR beta chains.

PCR amplification relied on 60 Vbeta primers (plus 13 Jbeta primers). Sequenced by immunoSEQ multiplex PCR; TCRdb stores in-frame clones only, minus some. The sample records about 130,000 clones, roughly 74% being singletons. V was cut by 5 bases and J by 7 bases, with 17 bases left in between. CDR3 length: 14 residues. The germline V gene has CDR1 SGHTA and CDR2 FQGTGA. Sequenced sample: PBMCs. V gene TRBV7-3 combines with J gene TRBJ1-1; possibly TRBD1 for D (5 bases). This TCR came from a man aged 40-55 years in good health and CMV-seronegative. CDR3 in amino acids: CASSPRGRAYEAFF. CDR3 DNA sequence: TGTGCCAGCAGCCCAAGGGGCAGGGCGTATGAAGCTTTCTTT. The full variable domain, its missing parts supplied by reference TRBV7-3 and TRBJ1-1, is GAGVSQTPSNKVTEKGKYVELRCDPISGHTALYWYRQSLGQGPEFLIYFQGTGAADDSGLPNDRFFAVRPEGSVSTLKIQRTERGDSAVYLCASSPRGRAYEAFFGQGTRLTVV.